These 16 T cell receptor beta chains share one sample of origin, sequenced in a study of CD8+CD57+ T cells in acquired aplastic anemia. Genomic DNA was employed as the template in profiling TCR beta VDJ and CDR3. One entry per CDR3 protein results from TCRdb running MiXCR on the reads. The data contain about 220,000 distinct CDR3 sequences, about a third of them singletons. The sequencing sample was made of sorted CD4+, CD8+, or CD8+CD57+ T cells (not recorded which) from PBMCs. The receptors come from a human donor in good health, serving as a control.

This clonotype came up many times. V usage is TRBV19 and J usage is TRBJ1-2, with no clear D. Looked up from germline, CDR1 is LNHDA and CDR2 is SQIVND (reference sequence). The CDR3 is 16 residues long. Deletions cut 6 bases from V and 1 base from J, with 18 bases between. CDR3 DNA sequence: TGTGCCAGTAGCGAGCCTCGTGGGCAGTTTAACTATGGCTACACCTTC. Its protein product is CASSEPRGQFNYGYTF.

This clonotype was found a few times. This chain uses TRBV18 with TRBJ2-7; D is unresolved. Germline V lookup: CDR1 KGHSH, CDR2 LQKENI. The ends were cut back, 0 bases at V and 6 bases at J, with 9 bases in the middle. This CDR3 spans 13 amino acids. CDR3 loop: CASSPPSRAEQYF. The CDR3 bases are TGTGCCAGCTCACCACCCTCGAGAGCCGAGCAGTACTTC.

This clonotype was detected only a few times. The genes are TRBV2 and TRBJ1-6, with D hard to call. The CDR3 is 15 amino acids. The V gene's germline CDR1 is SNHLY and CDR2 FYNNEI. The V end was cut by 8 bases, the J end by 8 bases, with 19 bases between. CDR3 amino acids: CASSFGEGRDSPLHF. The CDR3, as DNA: TGTGCCAGCTCCTTTGGGGAGGGCCGCGATTCACCCCTCCACTTT.

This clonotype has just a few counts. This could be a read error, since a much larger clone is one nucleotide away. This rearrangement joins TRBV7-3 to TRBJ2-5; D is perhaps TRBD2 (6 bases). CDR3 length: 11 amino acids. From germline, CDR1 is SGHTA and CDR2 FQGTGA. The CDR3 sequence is CASSSGETQHF. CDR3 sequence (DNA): TGTGCCAGCAGCTCGGGAGAGACCCAGCACTTC.

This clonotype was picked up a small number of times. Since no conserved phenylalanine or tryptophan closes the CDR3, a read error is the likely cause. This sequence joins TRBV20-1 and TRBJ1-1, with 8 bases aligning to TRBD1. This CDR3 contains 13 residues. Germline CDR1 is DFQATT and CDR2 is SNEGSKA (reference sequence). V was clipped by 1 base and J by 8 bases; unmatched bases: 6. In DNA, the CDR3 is TGCAGTGCTAGAGTCCGGACAGGGATGGAAGCTTTCCTT. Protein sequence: CSARVRTGMEAFL.

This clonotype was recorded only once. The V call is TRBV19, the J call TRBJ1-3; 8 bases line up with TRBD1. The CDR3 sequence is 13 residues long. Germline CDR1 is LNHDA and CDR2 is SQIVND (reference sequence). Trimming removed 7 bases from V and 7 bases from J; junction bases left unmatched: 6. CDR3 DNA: TGTGCCAGTAACCAACAGGGGGGGAACACCATATATTTT. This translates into CASNQQGGNTIYF.

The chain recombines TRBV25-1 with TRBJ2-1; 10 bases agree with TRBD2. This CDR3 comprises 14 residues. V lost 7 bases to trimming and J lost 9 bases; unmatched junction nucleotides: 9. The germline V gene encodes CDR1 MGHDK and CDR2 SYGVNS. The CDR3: CASKKRGGRSEQFF. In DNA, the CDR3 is TGTGCCAGCAAAAAGCGGGGGGGCCGGAGTGAGCAGTTCTTC.

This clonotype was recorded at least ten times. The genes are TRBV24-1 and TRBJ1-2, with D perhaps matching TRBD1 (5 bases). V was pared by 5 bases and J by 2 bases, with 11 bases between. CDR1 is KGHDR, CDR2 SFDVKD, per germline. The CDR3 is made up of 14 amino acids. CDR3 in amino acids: CATSVGTENYGYTF. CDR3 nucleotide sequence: TGTGCCACCAGTGTTGGGACGGAAAACTATGGCTACACCTTC.

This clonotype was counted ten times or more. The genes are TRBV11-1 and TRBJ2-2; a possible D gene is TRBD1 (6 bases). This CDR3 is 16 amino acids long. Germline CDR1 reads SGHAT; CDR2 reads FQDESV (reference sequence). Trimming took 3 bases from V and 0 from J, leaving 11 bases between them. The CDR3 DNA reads TGTGCCAGCAGCTTGTCCGGGACATCGAACACCGGGGAGCTGTTTTTT. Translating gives CASSLSGTSNTGELFF.

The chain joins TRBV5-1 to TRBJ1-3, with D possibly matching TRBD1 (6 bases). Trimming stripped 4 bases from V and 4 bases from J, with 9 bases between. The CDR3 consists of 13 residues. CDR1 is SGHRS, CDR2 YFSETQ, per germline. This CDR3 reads CASSTGQGNTIYF. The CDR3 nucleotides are TGCGCCAGCAGCACCGGACAGGGAAACACCATATATTTT.

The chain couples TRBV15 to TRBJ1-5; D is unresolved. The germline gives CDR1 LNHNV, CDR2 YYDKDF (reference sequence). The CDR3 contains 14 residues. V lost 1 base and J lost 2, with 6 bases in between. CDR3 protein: CATSRGQGNQPQHF. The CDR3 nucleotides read TGTGCCACCAGCAGAGGCCAAGGCAATCAGCCCCAGCATTTT.

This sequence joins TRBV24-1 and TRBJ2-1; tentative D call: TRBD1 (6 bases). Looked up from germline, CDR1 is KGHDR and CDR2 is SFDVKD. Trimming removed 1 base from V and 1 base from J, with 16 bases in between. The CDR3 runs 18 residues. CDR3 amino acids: CATSDFADRSYSYNEQFF. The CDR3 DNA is TGTGCCACCAGTGATTTTGCGGACAGAAGCTATTCCTACAATGAGCAGTTCTTC.

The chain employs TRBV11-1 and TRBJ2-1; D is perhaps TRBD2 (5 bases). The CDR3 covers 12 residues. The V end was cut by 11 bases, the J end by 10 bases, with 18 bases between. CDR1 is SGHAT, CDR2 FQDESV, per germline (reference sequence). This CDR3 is CAQRRSGGEQFF. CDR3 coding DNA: TGTGCCCAGAGACGCAGCGGCGGAGAGCAGTTCTTC. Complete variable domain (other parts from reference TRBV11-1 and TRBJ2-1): EAEVAQSPRYKITEKSQAVAFWCDPISGHATLYWYRQILGQGPELLVQFQDESVVDDSQLPKDRFSAERLKGVDSTLKIQPAELGDSAMYLCAQRRSGGEQFFGPGTRLTVL.

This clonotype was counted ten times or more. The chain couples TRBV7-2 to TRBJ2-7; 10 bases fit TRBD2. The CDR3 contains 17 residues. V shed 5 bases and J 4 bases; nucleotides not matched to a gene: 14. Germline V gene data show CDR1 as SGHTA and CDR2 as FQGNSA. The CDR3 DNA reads TGTGCCAGCAGCACACGGACTAGCGGAGACTTTCCTTACGAGCAGTACTTC. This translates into CASSTRTSGDFPYEQYF. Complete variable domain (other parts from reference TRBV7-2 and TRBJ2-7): GAGVSQSPSNKVTEKGKDVELRCDPISGHTALYWYRQSLGQGLEFLIYFQGNSAPDKSGLPSDRFSAERTGGSVSTLTIQRTQQEDSAVYLCASSTRTSGDFPYEQYFGPGTRLTVT.

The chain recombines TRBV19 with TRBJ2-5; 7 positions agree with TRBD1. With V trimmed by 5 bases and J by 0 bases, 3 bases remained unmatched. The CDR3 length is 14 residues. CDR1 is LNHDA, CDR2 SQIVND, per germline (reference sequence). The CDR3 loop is CASSRTGDQETQYF. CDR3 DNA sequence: TGTGCCAGTAGTCGAACAGGGGACCAAGAGACCCAGTACTTC.

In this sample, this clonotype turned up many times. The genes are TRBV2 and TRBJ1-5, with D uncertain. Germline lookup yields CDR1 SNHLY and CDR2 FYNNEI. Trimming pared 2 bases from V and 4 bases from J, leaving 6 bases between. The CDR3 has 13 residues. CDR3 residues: CASSEQPNQPQHF. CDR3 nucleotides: TGTGCCAGCAGTGAACAGCCTAATCAGCCCCAGCATTTT.